Listed below are T cell receptor beta chains from one sample, sequenced in a study of regulatory and conventional T cells in RAG deficiency. Method: immunoSEQ multiplex PCR; TCRdb's copy keeps in-frame clones and lacks some. The data show 30,000 to 40,000 clones, about 88% seen once. These data also featured in a second study, about regulatory T cells.

Sequenced sample: CD8+ T cells sorted from blood. The source is a human donor in good health. Each CDR3 is given with its conserved first and last residue. Fields, in order: V gene, D gene, clone size, J gene, CDR3 protein, CDR3 DNA. The D gene is left open where the match is weak. Rows give clone size only sometimes, using once, few, many, or a class for an expanded clone.

>TRBV28|NA|NA|TRBJ1-2
CASSIGRNYGYTF
TGTGCCAGCAGTATAGGGAGGAACTATGGCTACACCTTC
>TRBV7-9|NA|NA|TRBJ2-3
CASSFESLGTDTQYF
TGTGCCAGCAGCTTCGAATCATTGGGCACAGATACGCAGTATTTT
>TRBV7-6|NA|few|TRBJ2-7
CASSPHAEEQYF
TGTGCCAGCAGCCCCCACGCCGAGGAGCAGTACTTC
>TRBV6-5|TRBD1|once|TRBJ1-6
CASSYGQGAWNSPLHF
TGTGCCAGCAGTTACGGGCAGGGGGCTTGGAATTCACCCCTCCACTTT
>TRBV2|TRBD1|NA|TRBJ2-7
CASSGGQGVSSYEQYF
TGTGCCAGCAGTGGGGGACAGGGGGTCAGCTCCTACGAGCAGTACTTC
>TRBV7-9|NA|NA|TRBJ1-2
CSSTLFQNYGYTF
TGTTCCAGCACCTTATTTCAGAACTATGGCTACACCTTC
>TRBV19|TRBD1|NA|TRBJ1-2
CASRRTGQFNYGYTF
TGTGCCAGTAGAAGGACAGGACAATTTAACTATGGCTACACCTTC
>TRBV30|NA|NA|TRBJ2-7
CAYQTGGRSNEQYF
TGTGCCTACCAAACTGGAGGGAGGAGTAACGAGCAGTACTTC
>TRBV4-1|NA|NA|TRBJ2-7
CASSQVRNYEQYF
TGCGCCAGCAGCCAAGTTAGGAACTACGAGCAGTACTTC
>TRBV15|NA|NA|TRBJ1-5
CATKASGVGGGQPQHF
TGTGCCACCAAGGCGAGCGGGGTTGGAGGGGGTCAGCCCCAGCATTTT
>TRBV6-1|TRBD1|once|TRBJ1-2
CASSPQGEYGYTF
TGTGCCAGCAGTCCCCAGGGGGAATATGGCTACACCTTC
>TRBV27|NA|NA|TRBJ1-5
CASRGALDSNQPQHF
TGTGCCAGCAGGGGTGCCCTAGATAGCAATCAGCCCCAGCATTTT
>TRBV14|TRBD1|once|TRBJ1-3
CASSQRGGSSGNTIYF
TGTGCCAGCAGCCAGAGAGGGGGCTCCTCTGGAAACACCATATATTTT
>TRBV18|TRBD2|NA|TRBJ2-7
CASSPTLAGGPEYEQYF
TGTGCCAGCTCACCCACGCTAGCGGGAGGGCCGGAATACGAGCAGTACTTC
>TRBV2|TRBD2|NA|TRBJ2-7
CATQGGARAYEQYF
TGTGCCACCCAGGGAGGGGCCAGGGCATACGAGCAGTACTTC
>TRBV5-6|NA|NA|TRBJ1-1
CATPQCHSLNTEAFF
TGTGCCACCCCCCAATGCCACAGCCTGAACACTGAAGCTTTCTTT
>TRBV5-5|NA|NA|TRBJ1-2
CASSLAVGSDYGYTF
TGTGCCAGCAGCTTGGCAGTAGGCTCGGACTATGGCTACACCTTC
>TRBV7-9|NA|NA|TRBJ2-7
CASSLTSNYEQYF
TGTGCCAGCTCCCTAACTAGTAACTACGAGCAGTACTTC
>TRBV7-9|TRBD2|NA|TRBJ2-1
CASSSNGGGSSYNEQFF
TGTGCCAGCAGCTCAAATGGGGGAGGGTCCTCCTACAATGAGCAGTTCTTC
>TRBV10-2|TRBD2|NA|TRBJ2-1
CASSDPYPSGRYNEQFF
TGCGCCAGCAGTGACCCTTACCCTAGCGGGAGGTACAATGAGCAGTTCTTC
>TRBV27|NA|NA|TRBJ2-7
CASSERVSYEQYF
TGTGCCAGCAGTGAGCGGGTTTCCTACGAGCAGTACTTC
>TRBV11-2|NA|NA|TRBJ1-1
CASTYHMNEKIAFF
TGTGCCAGCACCTATCACATGAATGAAAAGATTGCTTTCTTT
>TRBV5-1|NA|NA|TRBJ1-2
CASSLDGRGNYGYTF
TGCGCCAGCAGCTTGGATGGCAGGGGAAACTATGGCTACACCTTC
>TRBV29-1|NA|NA|TRBJ2-1
CSVESGSYNEQFF
TGCAGCGTTGAATCTGGCAGCTACAATGAGCAGTTCTTC
>TRBV9|TRBD2|NA|TRBJ2-1
CASSSRTSGSAWEQFF
TGTGCCAGCAGCTCCCGGACTAGCGGGAGCGCATGGGAGCAGTTCTTC
>TRBV11-2|NA|NA|TRBJ1-1
CASSLNRETEAFF
TGTGCCAGCAGTCTAAACAGGGAAACTGAAGCTTTCTTT
>TRBV19|TRBD1|NA|TRBJ1-1
CASSLFPGGEGAFF
TGTGCCAGTAGTTTGTTCCCAGGGGGCGAGGGAGCTTTCTTT
>TRBV7-3|NA|NA|TRBJ1-5
CASSQDSGYQPQHF
TGCGCCAGCAGCCAAGATAGCGGGTATCAGCCCCAGCATTTT
>TRBV5-1|NA|NA|TRBJ2-7
CASSLTSGTLEQYF
TGCGCCAGCAGCTTGACTTCCGGGACCCTCGAGCAGTACTTC
>TRBV7-9|TRBD1|NA|TRBJ1-5
CASSLGQGRNQPQHF
TGTGCCAGCAGCTTAGGACAGGGTCGCAATCAGCCCCAGCATTTT
>TRBV11-2|NA|NA|TRBJ1-1
CASSLKAGLNTEAFF
TGTGCCAGCAGTCTTAAGGCAGGCTTGAACACTGAAGCTTTCTTT
>TRBV18|NA|NA|TRBJ1-6
CASSPLQGLRNSPLHF
TGTGCCAGCTCACCACTTCAAGGGCTCAGAAATTCACCCCTCCACTTT
>TRBV7-6|NA|NA|TRBJ1-4
CASSLAWGGGEKLFF
TGTGCCAGCAGCTTAGCCTGGGGGGGTGGTGAAAAACTGTTTTTT
>TRBV6-5|NA|few|TRBJ2-1
CASSHLGSEEQFF
TGTGCCAGCAGCCACCTCGGATCCGAGGAGCAGTTCTTC
>TRBV12-5|NA|NA|TRBJ2-5
CASGSSGTQETQYF
TGTGCTAGTGGCTCCTCCGGGACCCAAGAGACCCAGTACTTC
>TRBV5-1|NA|NA|TRBJ2-7
CASSLRVRTLPEGQYF
TGCGCCAGCAGTTTAAGGGTGAGGACTCTCCCCGAAGGGCAGTACTTC
>TRBV27|NA|NA|TRBJ1-2
CASSRFGLNYGYTF
TGTGCCAGCAGCAGATTTGGCCTTAACTATGGCTACACCTTC
>TRBV5-1|TRBD2|NA|TRBJ2-5
CASSDAQGGVQTQYF
TGCGCCAGCAGCGATGCTCAGGGAGGGGTACAGACCCAGTACTTC
>TRBV5-1|NA|NA|TRBJ1-2
CASSPQRPGVNYGYTF
TGCGCCAGCAGCCCCCAGAGGCCGGGGGTTAACTATGGCTACACCTTC
>TRBV9|TRBD2|once|TRBJ2-3
CASSVGTSGRAHNSSDTQYF
TGTGCCAGCAGCGTAGGAACTAGCGGGAGGGCCCATAATAGCTCAGATACGCAGTATTTT
>TRBV5-5|NA|NA|TRBJ1-3
CASSLGTSSGNTIYF
TGTGCCAGCAGCTTGGGGACAAGCTCTGGAAACACCATATATTTT
>TRBV6-1|NA|NA|TRBJ1-6
CASLLVYNSPLHF
TGTGCCAGCCTTCTGGTATATAATTCACCCCTCCACTTT
>TRBV13|NA|medium-sized|TRBJ1-1
CASSEDTEAFF
TGTGCCAGCAGTGAAGACACTGAAGCTTTCTTT
>TRBV28|NA|once|TRBJ2-3
CASSFLQGADTQYF
TGTGCCAGCAGTTTCCTCCAGGGAGCAGATACGCAGTATTTT
>TRBV4-1|NA|few|TRBJ2-1
CASSHGGEQFF
TGCGCCAGCAGCCACGGGGGTGAGCAGTTCTTC
>TRBV18|NA|NA|TRBJ2-7
CASSLQGSSYEQYF
TGTGCCAGCTCGCTACAGGGCAGCTCCTACGAGCAGTACTTC
>TRBV12-2|NA|NA|TRBJ2-3
CASRLEPAGDTDTQYF
TGTGCAAGTCGCTTAGAGCCAGCGGGAGACACAGATACGCAGTATTTT
>TRBV4-2|TRBD2|once|TRBJ2-1
CASSQRLAVEQFF
TGTGCCAGCAGCCAACGACTAGCGGTTGAGCAGTTCTTC
>TRBV19|TRBD1|NA|TRBJ1-1
CASSAPTGVLAEAFF
TGTGCCAGTAGTGCCCCGACAGGGGTCCTCGCTGAAGCTTTCTTT
>TRBV27|NA|NA|TRBJ1-5
CASSLRGAGQPQHF
TGTGCCAGCAGTTTAAGAGGGGCCGGTCAGCCCCAGCATTTT
>TRBV6-5|NA|NA|TRBJ2-7
CASSEWGLNEQYF
TGTGCCAGCAGTGAATGGGGTTTGAACGAGCAGTACTTC